This TCR beta chain was sequenced for a study of cytomegalovirus exposure and HLA in healthy donors (dated by TCRdb to about 2017). Context from the whole study: An earlier analysis of approximately 640 of the donors reported 250 to 300 Gb of sequence data and 117 million unique TCR beta sequences from 150 million to 200 million T cells. About 280 gigabases of sequencing data and 70 million to 95 million unique TCR sequences made up an early release that covered 640 HLA-typed donors. Among the roughly 400 genotyped donors, approximately 82% belonged to the genetic ancestry cluster associated with self-reported Caucasian donors. The aim of the study was to test whether cataloging public T cell receptors could identify signatures of past pathogen exposure. The study profiled the T cell repertoires of fewer than 850 subjects by immunosequencing and related them to cytomegalovirus serostatus. In addition to the first cohort of 666 subjects, a separate validation cohort of approximately 120 different subjects was used. High-throughput TCR immunosequencing, statistical association of individual TCRs with disease status, and machine learning were combined to predict cytomegalovirus infection status. A later analysis re-examined previously published TCR beta repertoires from several hundred donors and added high-resolution HLA genotyping to investigate patterns of TCR occurrence. The later analysis used no new phenotypic data to find candidate immune exposures, relying instead on TCR beta sequences and their occurrence across donors. An earlier analysis of around 580 of the donors used high-throughput TCR beta sequencing to judge whether each TCR beta V gene segment behaved as functional or pseudogenic. Alongside the repertoire data, information on donor age, sex, ethnicity and CMV serostatus was compiled. A later genetic analysis used genome-wide SNP genotypes for about 60% of the roughly 700 donors, treating that subset as a discovery cohort. Every discovery cohort repertoire had been produced on one sequencing platform. Class I and class II HLA loci were covered by the typing at four-digit resolution. The number of donors typed differed by locus, with about 629-630 for A, B, C, DRB1 and DQB1, around 560 for DQA1, 600 to 610 for DPA1, and some 470 for DPB1. Because of strong linkage in the cohort, five DR-DQ haplotypes were treated as single units for association and clustering. Across around 400 genotyped donors of the cohort, an average of 235,054 unique TCR beta nucleotide sequences per donor were sequenced, and 15% to 20% of those sequences were non-productive. The research as a whole found: Because counts were too low, under 20 rarely observed V segments, including chromosome 9 orphons, were left out of the earlier analysis of about 500 of the donors. According to a later analysis, parvovirus B19, influenza, CMV and Epstein-Barr virus appeared linked to several top co-occurrence clusters. A total of 150 or so TCR beta chains were listed by the study as associated with cytomegalovirus. A later genetic analysis associated a missense DCLRE1C variant with V-gene and J-gene trimming of TCR beta chains, and an independent cohort replicated the association. The sequencing pipeline was judged likely to have produced a cluster of highly shared sequence variants as a technical artifact. A few of the identified cytomegalovirus-associated TCR beta chains were confirmed in vitro to be specific for cytomegalovirus antigens. Sequencing depth was assumed to be roughly uniform across donors in the presence/absence analyses, though that assumption may not hold. In a later analysis, the rate of TCR association differed among HLA loci, with DRB1 alleles having the most associated TCRs and HLA-C alleles having the fewest. Because some donors lacked HLA typing at each locus, the association tests relied only on the typed subset. Only TCR beta chains were sequenced in this cohort, and the absence of alpha or paired-chain data limited detectable features. CMV serostatus was the only immune exposure information available for the cohort. The classifier was reported to diagnose cytomegalovirus status with high specificity and sensitivity in both the original and validation cohorts. A later analysis associated 15,000 to 20,000 TCR beta sequences with specific HLA alleles at a false discovery rate of 0.05. Assigning TCR associations to individual alleles was difficult when HLA alleles, especially DR and DQ, strongly co-occurred. In a later analysis, HLA-associated TCR beta chains showed more clonal expansion and lower generation probabilities than non-associated chains that were equally common. Some IMGT-functional V segments, including TRBV6-2 and TRBV6-3, could not be told apart with the 87-base-pair reads, so those segments were excluded. In an earlier analysis of 587 of the donors, most TCR beta V segments appeared in productive rearrangements about 90% or about 30% of the time, broadly matching IMGT annotations. Correlated functional status among segregating V segments might be attributable to linkage disequilibrium, but an unknown experimental factor could not be ruled out. While some public TCRs were present in many individuals, most TCR sequences turned up only very rarely across donors. Most CMV-associated TCR beta chains appeared to be HLA-restricted in a later analysis, and the HLA associations seemed to be driven largely by CMV exposure. According to the authors, the approach could potentially be generalized to other disease states and immunological phenotypes. A further reported finding was that TCR beta sequences accurately predicted the HLA-A and HLA-B alleles for most subjects in the first cohort. In a later genetic analysis, fewer N-insertions in productive TCRs were reported among donors in an Asian-associated ancestry cluster than the roughly 710-donor mean.

There are 13 amino acids in the CDR3, from cysteine to phenylalanine inclusive. The retained sequence is limited to the CDR3, 39 bases, with the frame set at the first base. V was cut back by 7 bases and J by 3 bases, leaving a gap of 12 bases between them. The germline V gene (reference sequence) specifies GTSNPN as CDR1 and SVGIG as CDR2. The protocol used for the library was the immunoSEQ multiplex PCR assay. For the multiplex PCR, a mixture combining 60 forward primers for TCR Vbeta segments and 13 reverse primers for TCR Jbeta segments was used. Amplification of the CDR3 region of rearranged TCR beta genes was performed with a multiplex PCR assay on genomic DNA. The amplified TCR beta libraries were sequenced on the Illumina HiSeq System as 87-base-pair reads. The study's own analysis went as follows. A later analysis tallied 80 million to 95 million unique TCR beta chains across the 666 repertoires, and approximately 12 million of those chains were shared by two or more donors. Raw reads were error-corrected and collapsed into unique sequences with a nearest-neighbor algorithm that merged closely related sequences to remove PCR and sequencing errors. Alignment of CDR3 sequences to IMGT reference sequences was used to assign V, D and J gene segments. For a sequence to be retained, a match of at least six nucleotides to both a V gene segment and a J gene segment was required. A rearrangement was called productive if the CDR3 had no stop codons and remained in frame with V and J, and every other rearrangement was called non-productive. CDR3 was defined according to IMGT convention as the region running from the second conserved V-encoded cysteine to the conserved J-encoded phenylalanine. The earlier analysis of about 590 of the donors excluded sequences that lacked an unambiguous match to a single V gene segment. In an earlier analysis of 587 of the donors, a V segment was called functional when productive rearrangements were above 56.7%, and segregating when the standard deviation between donors exceeded 5%. A statistical classification framework was built for diagnosing cytomegalovirus status from the catalog of TCR beta chain sequences. A later analysis assigned V and J genes by comparing TCR nucleotide sequences with IMGT/GENE-DB human TR gene sequences. The TCRdist pipeline was used in a later analysis to assign CDR3 sequences and most-parsimonious VDJ recombination scenarios. In a later analysis, each TCR beta chain was defined by its CDR3 amino acid sequence together with its V-gene family, and reads without a unique V-gene family were excluded. A later analysis removed 592 highly shared, low-generation-probability nucleotide sequences to deal with suspected cross-contamination and a sequencing artifact. In a later analysis, a clonal expansion index for each public chain was calculated from normalized within-repertoire ranks of inferred template counts. Generation probabilities in a later analysis came from a VDJ recombination model fitted to out-of-frame rearrangements, and those results were checked against IGoR. Hypergeometric tests were used in a later analysis to score TCR-TCR, TCR-HLA and TCR-CMV co-occurrence, with a repertoire-size bias correction applied to the TCR pairs. In a later analysis, false discovery rates were estimated by permuting HLA or CMV assignments 20 times. In a later analysis, co-occurring TCRs were grouped using DBSCAN, with TCRdist sequence similarity added in when clustering inside HLA-allele-positive subsets. For co-occurrence clustering, repertoires with fewer than 30,000 or more than 120,000 public chains were excluded, along with roughly 5 repertoires with anomalous nucleotide sharing. This immuneACCESS table, as held by TCRdb, lists in-frame sequences with V and J called but not all clones. Of the missing ones, under half trace to an unresolved V gene in checked studies; the others have no known cause. D and trimming come from the DNA, and the V and J calls and clone size come from that table. The table for this sample lists about 190,000 clones; 84% of them were counted only once. About 0.24% of the sample lies in the top ten.

In the case of this clone: Its antigen specificity is not known. Base qualities were left out, and no much larger clone turns up one base away.

The cohort was made up of approximately 670 healthy bone marrow donors. At the time of sampling, all cohort members were nominally healthy, though unrecorded immune exposures were likely present. The donor tested CMV seronegative, placing the donor among the roughly 340 seronegative members of the cohort. A peripheral blood sample was provided by each donor, and peripheral blood mononuclear cells were used for TCR beta sequencing. The Qiagen DNeasy Blood Extraction Kit was used to extract genomic DNA from the blood cell samples. This clonotype was sampled from a boy younger than 18 in good health and CMV-seronegative. The sequencing sample was made of PBMCs. Recombination connected TRBV30 to TRBJ1-4; perhaps TRBD1 is the D gene, with 5 bases matching. The nucleotide sequence reads TGTGCCTTAACAGTGGGGCCTAATGAAAAACTGTTTTTT. Its coded protein is CALTVGPNEKLFF.